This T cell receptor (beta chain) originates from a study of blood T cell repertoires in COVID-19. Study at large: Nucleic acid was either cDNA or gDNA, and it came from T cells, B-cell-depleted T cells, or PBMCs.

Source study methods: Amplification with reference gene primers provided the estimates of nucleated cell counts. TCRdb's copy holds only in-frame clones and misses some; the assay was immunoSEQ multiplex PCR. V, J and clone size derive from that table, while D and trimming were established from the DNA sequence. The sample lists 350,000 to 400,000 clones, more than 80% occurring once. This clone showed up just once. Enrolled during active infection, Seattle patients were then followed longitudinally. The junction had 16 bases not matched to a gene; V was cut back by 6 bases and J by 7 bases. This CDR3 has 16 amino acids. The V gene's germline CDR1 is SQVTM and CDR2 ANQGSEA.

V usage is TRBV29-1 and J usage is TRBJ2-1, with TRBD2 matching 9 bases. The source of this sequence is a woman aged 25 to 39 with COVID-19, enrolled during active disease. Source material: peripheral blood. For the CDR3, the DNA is TGCAGCGTCTCACCCCGAGGTAGCGGGAGAAGGAATGAGCAGTTCTTC. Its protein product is CSVSPRGSGRRNEQFF.